These 2 T cell receptor beta chains share one sample of origin, sequenced in a study of cytomegalovirus exposure and HLA in healthy donors. The study ran its PCR with 60 Vbeta and 13 Jbeta primers. This table comes from immunoSEQ multiplex PCR, and its TCRdb copy is limited to in-frame clones, with some not included. This sample contains around 100,000 clones. The sequenced sample consisted of PBMCs. These receptor sequences come from a man younger than 40 in good health and CMV-seronegative.

The chain joins TRBV19 to TRBJ1-1; D call uncertain. The germline gives CDR1 LNHDA, CDR2 SQIVND (reference sequence). Trimming stripped 1 base from V and 2 bases from J, with 8 bases between. This CDR3 is 14 amino acids long. DNA of the CDR3: TGTGCCAGTAGTATAGTACCGGTTAACACTGAAGCTTTCTTT. This translates into CASSIVPVNTEAFF. The complete variable domain, with remaining parts taken from reference TRBV19 and TRBJ1-1, reads DGGITQSPKYLFRKEGQNVTLSCEQNLNHDAMYWYRQDPGQGLRLIYYSQIVNDFQKGDIAEGYSVSREKKESFPLTVTSAQKNPTAFYLCASSIVPVNTEAFFGQGTRLTVV.

The chain uses TRBV28 and TRBJ2-3, with D unresolved. This CDR3 has 15 amino acids. The V gene lost 1 base and the J gene lost 6 bases, with 14 bases spanning the gap. Germline CDR1 and CDR2: MDHEN and SYDVKM. The CDR3 spells CASSLSDRVRDTQYF. The CDR3 coding sequence is TGTGCCAGCAGTTTATCAGATCGTGTGCGGGATACGCAGTATTTT.